These T cell receptor beta chains were read from a single sample in a study of T cell responses to AZD1222 COVID-19 vaccine. Using immunoSEQ multiplex PCR, the repertoire was profiled, and TCRdb retains in-frame clones only, with some absent. The sample holds about 120,000 clones, about nine tenths seen once. The sample in question was peripheral blood, obtained on day 0 of AZD1222 vaccination. The receptor set was obtained from an adult in good health. CDR3s include the opening cysteine and the closing phenylalanine or tryptophan. D genes are given only for firm matches. Size tells how often a clone was seen (once, few, many) or the class of an expanded clone, and some rows leave it out.

v_call	j_call	clone_size	d_call	cdr3_nt	cdr3_aa
TRBV29-1	TRBJ2-3	NA	NA	TGCAGCGTTGTGGGGGGAGGCATGGATACGCAGTATTTT	CSVVGGGMDTQYF
TRBV18	TRBJ1-2	once	TRBD1	TGTGCCAGCTCACCCCCAGGGGGGCTGAGTGGCTACACCTTC	CASSPPGGLSGYTF
TRBV12-3/TRBV12-4	TRBJ1-2	NA	NA	TGTGCCAGCTCCGGGACTACTAACTATGGCTACACCTTC	CASSGTTNYGYTF
TRBV3-1/TRBV3-2	TRBJ1-4	NA	NA	TGTGCCAGCAGCCAAGGGACAACTAATGAAAAACTGTTTTTT	CASSQGTTNEKLFF
TRBV3-1/TRBV3-2	TRBJ1-1	NA	TRBD1	TGTGCCAGCAGCCGACAGGGGAACACTGAAGCTTTCTTT	CASSRQGNTEAFF
TRBV5-1	TRBJ2-3	once	TRBD2	TGCGCCAGCAGCGATGGGACTAGCGGAGACACAGATACGCAGTATTTT	CASSDGTSGDTDTQYF
TRBV2	TRBJ2-5	NA	TRBD2	TGTGCCAGCAGCGTGGTACTAGCGGAGACCCAGTACTTC	CASSVVLAETQYF
TRBV11-2	TRBJ1-5	NA	NA	TGTGCCAGCAGCTTAGCAGGGGGCAATCAGCCCCAGCATTTT	CASSLAGGNQPQHF
TRBV28	TRBJ2-1	NA	TRBD2	TGTGCCAGCAGGAGGAGGTGGGGCGGGAGGGCCTCCTACAATGAGCAGTTCTTC	CASRRRWGGRASYNEQFF
TRBV7-9	TRBJ1-1	few	NA	TGTGCCAGCAGCTCCCGTCGCATAGGAAGGGGTGGCACTGAAGCTTTCTTT	CASSSRRIGRGGTEAFF
TRBV3-1/TRBV3-2	TRBJ1-2	NA	NA	TGTGCCAGCAGCCAAGATCGGGTCTACTATGGCTACACCTTC	CASSQDRVYYGYTF
TRBV24-1	TRBJ1-3	NA	NA	TGTGCCACCAGTGCTCCGGGCCCGGGGGCGGAAAACACCATATATTTT	CATSAPGPGAENTIYF
TRBV6-4	TRBJ2-3	once	TRBD2	TGTGCCAGCAGTGACTCGGGAGGGCTAGGAGATACGCAGTATTTT	CASSDSGGLGDTQYF
TRBV9	TRBJ2-1	NA	TRBD1	TGTGCCAGCAGCGGGTCCGGGACAGGGACGGGGAATGAGCAGTTCTTC	CASSGSGTGTGNEQFF
TRBV6-5	TRBJ1-1	NA	NA	TGTGCCAGCCGGGGGGCGGTGAACACTGAAGCTTTCTTT	CASRGAVNTEAFF
TRBV3-1/TRBV3-2	TRBJ1-4	NA	NA	TGTGCCAGCAGCCAAGATACGGGCCCAGGGGAAAAACTGTTTTTT	CASSQDTGPGEKLFF
TRBV12-5	TRBJ2-3	NA	NA	TGTGCTAGTGGTTTGAGTGGTGGAGATACGCAGTATTTT	CASGLSGGDTQYF
TRBV10-1	TRBJ2-3	NA	NA	TGCGCCAGCAGTGAGTCAAGAGGAGGGGGCACAGATACGCAGTATTTT	CASSESRGGGTDTQYF
TRBV5-6	TRBJ2-7	NA	NA	TGTGCCAGCAGCGCTTGGGGTTTGGGGTACTATTCCTACGAGCAGTACTTC	CASSAWGLGYYSYEQYF
TRBV24-1	TRBJ2-7	NA	TRBD2	TGTGCCACCAGCCAAAAGCGGGAGCGGGACTACGAGCAGTACTTC	CATSQKRERDYEQYF
TRBV3-1/TRBV3-2	TRBJ2-3	NA	TRBD2	TGTGCCAGCAGCCAAGATCGAGCGGGGGACTTCACAGATACGCAGTATTTT	CASSQDRAGDFTDTQYF
TRBV24-1	TRBJ2-3	NA	NA	TGTGCCACGGCCGACAGACAGAGCACAGATACGCAGTATTTT	CATADRQSTDTQYF
TRBV5-1	TRBJ1-1	NA	TRBD1	TGCGCCAGCAGCTCCTCAGGGGGTACCACTGAAGCTTTCTTT	CASSSSGGTTEAFF